A single sample gave rise to the 10 T cell receptor beta chains below, sequenced in a study of CD8 T cells in ankylosing spondylitis. TCRdb re-analysed the 5' RACE reads in MiXCR, keeping a single row per CDR3 protein. This sample has approximately 350,000 distinct CDR3 sequences, with around 20% found just once. The sample comprised blood, either unsorted or a sorted T cell fraction (not recorded which). These receptors all stem from a male donor with ankylosing spondylitis or in good health (not recorded which).

This clonotype was seen a handful of times. The chain carries TRBV4-1 and TRBJ2-3; TRBD1 matches at 11 bases. Germline-derived CDR1 and CDR2 are MGHRA and YSYEKL. This CDR3 is 15 amino acids long. V lost 0 bases, J lost 6 bases, and 2 bases stayed unmatched. The CDR3 DNA reads as TGCGCCAGCAGCCAAGAGGACAGGGGGCAGGATACGCAGTATTTT. Its protein product is CASSQEDRGQDTQYF.

Only a few counts were recorded for this clonotype. This rearrangement joins TRBV12-3 or TRBV12-4 to TRBJ1-5, with D maybe TRBD1 (5 bases). The V end was cut by 5 bases, the J end by 5 bases, with 16 bases between. The CDR3 consists of 15 residues. The chain's CDR3 is CASSLGAVYDQPQHF. The DNA for the CDR3 is TGTGCCAGCAGTCTCGGGGCGGTCTATGATCAGCCCCAGCATTTT.

The rearrangement uses TRBV27 and TRBJ2-1; 8 bases fit TRBD2. The V gene's germline CDR1 is MNHEY and CDR2 SMNVEV (reference sequence). The CDR3 consists of 15 residues. Trimming at V came to 5 bases and at J to 4 bases, leaving 7 bases not matched to a gene. In DNA, the CDR3 is TGTGCCAGCAGTCAGGCGACTAGCGCATACAATGAGCAGTTCTTC. Translating gives CASSQATSAYNEQFF.

The rearrangement uses TRBV29-1 and TRBJ2-3; tentative D call: TRBD2 (6 bases). The V end was cut by 6 bases, the J end by 1 base, with 17 bases between. CDR3 size: 15 residues. The V gene's germline CDR1 is SQVTM and CDR2 ANQGSEA. In DNA, the CDR3 is TGCAGCGTGCCGGGACTCCTTTGGGGCACAGATACGCAGTATTTT. Translation gives CSVPGLLWGTDTQYF.

This clonotype was counted a few times. The chain carries TRBV24-1 and TRBJ2-1, with D possibly TRBD1 on 5 matching bases. This CDR3 comprises 14 residues. V was pared by 0 bases and J by 7 bases, with 9 bases between. CDR1 is KGHDR, CDR2 SFDVKD, per germline. The CDR3 region is CATSDLQPGNEQFF. As DNA, the CDR3 is TGTGCCACCAGTGATTTGCAACCAGGGAATGAGCAGTTCTTC.

The V call is TRBV12-3 or TRBV12-4, the J call TRBJ2-7, with a weak D call TRBD2 (5 bases). The CDR3 extends over 14 amino acids. Trimming left V 4 bases short and J 6 bases short, with 16 bases between. The CDR3 DNA sequence: TGTGCCAGCAGTTATTCCGGACTTCTATCCGAGCAGTACTTC. Residues: CASSYSGLLSEQYF.

This clonotype was detected only a few times. The rearrangement uses TRBV29-1 and TRBJ2-5; D gene unclear. The length of the CDR3 is 12 residues. The germline V and J ends were trimmed by 1 base and 5 bases, with 8 bases remaining between them. Germline V gene sequence: CDR1 SQVTM, CDR2 ANQGSEA. The CDR3 sequence is CSVEGVSETQYF. CDR3 nucleotides: TGCAGCGTTGAAGGCGTATCGGAGACCCAGTACTTC.

The chain employs TRBV5-5 and TRBJ2-7; TRBD2 matches 8 bases. This CDR3 comprises 13 residues. The V and J ends lost 6 bases and 5 bases, in that order; junction bases with no gene match: 7. The germline gives CDR1 SGHKS, CDR2 YYEKEE (reference sequence). The CDR3 sequence: CASTGGSLDEQYF. CDR3 nucleotides: TGTGCCAGCACGGGAGGGTCCTTGGACGAGCAGTACTTC.

The chain combines TRBV11-2 with TRBJ2-5, with 7 bases fitting TRBD1. V shed 5 bases, J shed 2 bases, and the junction held 11 bases outside the gene matches. The CDR3 sequence is 16 residues long. Germline V gene data show CDR1 as SGHAT and CDR2 as FQNNGV. The CDR3, as DNA: TGTGCCAGCAGCATAGGACAGGCAACCTTACAAGAGACCCAGTACTTC. It encodes CASSIGQATLQETQYF.

The chain combines TRBV15 with TRBJ2-1, with TRBD1 identical over 9 bases. The J segment lost 4 bases and the V segment lost 3 bases, leaving 4 bases of the junction unmatched. CDR1 is LNHNV, CDR2 YYDKDF, per germline (reference sequence). The CDR3 contains 15 residues. Written as DNA, the CDR3 is TGTGCCACCAGCAGGGACAGGGGAACTTACAATGAGCAGTTCTTC. Amino acids: CATSRDRGTYNEQFF.